The clone carrying this TCR beta chain turned up a few times. This sample's time point: persistent/refractory GD, antithyroid drugs over 5 years with positive TRAb. PBMC RNA was the source of the TCR library. Graves' disease diagnosis used American Thyroid Association guidelines. This sample is part of a study of regulatory T cells in long-lasting Graves disease. Study summary: Over-5-year antithyroid drug use with positive TSH receptor antibodies defined persistent Graves' disease in the study.

The CDR3 is 15 residues long. The V gene lost 3 bases and the J gene lost 0 bases, with 11 bases spanning the gap. Germline values: CDR1 LNHDA, CDR2 SQIVND (reference sequence). TCR beta libraries were built with iRepertoire HTBI primers and Arm-PCR of CDR3 regions. In the original analysis: Looking across samples, the authors found under 70 TRBV and some 13 TRBJ segments. Via MiXCR, TCRdb re-called the multiplex PCR reads, giving one row per CDR3 protein. TCRdb assigned the V and J calls; the authors' analysis was not used. Altogether about 420,000 distinct CDR3 sequences are present, about a quarter being singletons, with the ten largest covering 26%.

This TCR was recovered from a female donor with Graves disease. This chain uses TRBV19 with TRBJ1-1; a weak D match, TRBD1 (6 bases). Sequencing was performed on peripheral blood mononuclear cells (PBMCs), taken when the disease was refractory, from a patient treated with antithyroid drugs. CDR3 sequence: CASSMKRGMNTEAFF. CDR3 DNA sequence: TGTGCCAGTAGTATGAAGAGGGGGATGAACACTGAAGCTTTCTTT.